This T cell receptor (beta chain) was documented in a study of T-cell memory formation after mild COVID-19. This CDR3 is built from 15 residues. V lost 4 bases and J 0 bases, leaving 10 bases between the germline ends. CDR1 and CDR2 from the germline V gene are SNHLY and FYNNEI. MiXCR, applied by TCRdb to the 5' RACE reads, yields one record per CDR3 protein. This sample has approximately 560,000 distinct CDR3 sequences; roughly 17% occur once, and the top ten carry approximately 8.1%. The J gene is TRBJ1-5, the V gene TRBV2; no clear D. This clonotype was obtained from an adult woman who had mild COVID-19 (a few samples of this study predate the infection). Cell type and time point are not known. Sequencing was done on a sample of PBMCs or a T cell subset sorted from them (not recorded which). This chain's CDR3 is CASSVGRFSNQPQHF. The CDR3 DNA is TGTGCCAGCAGTGTAGGCAGATTTAGCAATCAGCCCCAGCATTTT.